The table lists the clone carrying this T cell receptor beta chain with a few counts. The antigen remains unidentified. The entry originates in a study of T cell repertoires in cytomegalovirus infection. Study summary: The authors relied on CMV epitopes, both recently identified HLA-C-restricted and well-studied HLA-B-restricted. An indication of both CMV infection and matching HLA type came from public TCR beta signatures. Study-level results: People with CMV and the relevant HLA were identified by cumulative public TCR beta family frequency.

One entry per CDR3 protein, called by TCRdb with MiXCR from the reads. This sample has about 830,000 distinct CDR3 sequences, with around a third found just once. This TCR was recovered from a human donor in good health (CMV status not recorded). Some clones in this sample may be carry-over from other donors' samples. Sequences were derived from cultured CD8+ T cells from PBMCs, sampled from culture after CMV antigen stimulation.

The chain's CDR3 is CASSLPRQGPEAFF. The CDR3 coding sequence is TGTGCCAGCAGCTTACCTAGACAGGGGCCTGAAGCTTTCTTT. The rearrangement links TRBV7-9 to TRBJ1-1, with TRBD1 matching 8 bases. V shed 2 bases and J 6 bases; nucleotides not matched to a gene: 5. This CDR3 spans 14 amino acids. Germline V gene sequence: CDR1 SEHNR, CDR2 FQNEAQ (reference sequence).